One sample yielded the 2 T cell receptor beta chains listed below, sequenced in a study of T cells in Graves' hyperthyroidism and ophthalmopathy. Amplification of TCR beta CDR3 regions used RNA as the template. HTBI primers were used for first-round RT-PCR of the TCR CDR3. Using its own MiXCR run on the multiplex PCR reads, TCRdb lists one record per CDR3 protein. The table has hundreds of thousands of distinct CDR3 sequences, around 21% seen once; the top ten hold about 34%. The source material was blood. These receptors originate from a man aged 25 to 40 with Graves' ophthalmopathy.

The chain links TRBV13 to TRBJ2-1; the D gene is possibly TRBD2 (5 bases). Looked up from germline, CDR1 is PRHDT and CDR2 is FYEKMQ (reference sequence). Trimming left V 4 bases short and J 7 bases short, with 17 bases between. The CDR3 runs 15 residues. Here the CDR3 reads CASSSGGLDGNEQFF. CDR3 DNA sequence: TGTGCCAGCAGCTCCGGCGGGTTGGACGGGAATGAGCAGTTCTTC.

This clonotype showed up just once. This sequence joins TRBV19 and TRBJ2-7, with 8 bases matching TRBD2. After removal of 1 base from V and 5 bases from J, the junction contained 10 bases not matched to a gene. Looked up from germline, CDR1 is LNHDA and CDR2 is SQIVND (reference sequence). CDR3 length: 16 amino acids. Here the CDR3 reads CASSIGPAGDPNEQYF. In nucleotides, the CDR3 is TGTGCCAGTAGTATAGGCCCAGCGGGAGACCCCAACGAGCAGTACTTC.